This T cell receptor beta chain emerged from a study of cytomegalovirus exposure and HLA in healthy donors. Study context: Assignment to the Caucasian-associated ancestry cluster applied to less than 85% of the approximately 420 genotyped donors.

Of note for this clone: Its antigen is unknown.

This PCR relied on a set of 60 Vbeta primers and 13 Jbeta primers. Here immunoSEQ multiplex PCR was the method, and the copy in TCRdb shows in-frame clones only, minus some. This table has a few hundred thousand clones, more than 60% appearing once. This CDR3 comprises 17 residues. Germline CDR1 reads SGHDT; CDR2 reads YYEEEE. V shed 0 bases and J shed 4 bases, with 19 bases lying between them. General study results and limits: Reports described diagnosis of cytomegalovirus status by the classifier as highly specific and sensitive. Prior analysis indicated that the majority of TCR beta V segments exhibited productivity approximately 87% or approximately 30% of the time. The study dropped some indistinguishable V segments, TRBV6-2 and TRBV6-3 among them.

The J gene is TRBJ1-1, the V gene TRBV5-6; tentative D call: TRBD1 (6 bases). Sequenced sample: PBMCs. The origin of this receptor is a woman younger than 45 in good health and CMV-seronegative. In DNA, the CDR3 is TGTGCCAGCAGCTTGGGGTCCGGGGGGCGAATTGTCACTGAAGCTTTCTTT. Protein product: CASSLGSGGRIVTEAFF.